The source of this T cell receptor beta chain is a study of cytomegalovirus exposure and HLA in healthy donors (dated by TCRdb to 2015 to 2018). In terms of the full investigation: An earlier analysis of some 550 of the donors reported about 290 Gb of sequence data and about 100 million unique TCR beta sequences from 150 million to 200 million T cells. The study profiled the T cell repertoires of hundreds of subjects by immunosequencing and related them to cytomegalovirus serostatus. Of the approximately 400 genotyped donors, 80% to 90% were placed in the genetic ancestry cluster associated with self-reported Caucasian donors. Both class I and class II loci were covered by HLA typing, at four-digit resolution. A separate validation cohort of 90 to 150 different subjects was used in addition to the approximately 700-subject first cohort. In the later analysis, no new phenotypic data were used to find candidate immune exposures; instead, reliance was placed on TCR beta sequences and their occurrence across donors. Among about 400 genotyped donors of the cohort, an average of approximately 240,000 unique TCR beta nucleotide sequences was sequenced per donor, of which 15% to 20% were non-productive. High-throughput TCR immunosequencing, statistical association of individual TCRs with disease status, and machine learning were combined to predict cytomegalovirus infection status. All discovery cohort repertoires had been generated using a single sequencing platform. Roughly 300 gigabases of sequencing data and tens of millions of unique TCR sequences were included in an early release covering roughly 700 HLA-typed donors. The aim of the study was to test whether cataloging public T cell receptors could identify signatures of past pathogen exposure. Roughly 5 DR-DQ haplotypes were handled as single units for association and clustering, since linkage in the cohort was strong. Typing coverage differed by locus: A, B, C, DRB1 and DQB1 were typed in about 629-640 donors, DQA1 in 500 to 550, DPA1 in some 600, and DPB1 in 472. In an earlier analysis of 500 to 650 of the donors, high-throughput TCR beta sequencing was used to judge whether each TCR beta V gene segment behaved as functional or pseudogenic. Genome-wide SNP genotypes for about 60% of the 666 donors were used in a later genetic analysis, which treated that subset as a discovery cohort. A later analysis re-examined previously published TCR beta repertoires from around 670 donors and added high-resolution HLA genotyping to investigate patterns of TCR occurrence. Donor age, sex, ethnicity and CMV serostatus were compiled together with the repertoire data.

Broad study findings and their caveats: Because counts were too low, 15 to 20 rarely observed V segments, including chromosome 9 orphons, were left out of the earlier analysis of 500 to 750 of the donors. A further reported finding was that TCR beta sequences accurately predicted the HLA-A and HLA-B alleles for most subjects in the first cohort. When HLA alleles, especially DR and DQ, strongly co-occurred, attributing TCR associations to individual alleles was difficult. A later genetic analysis reported fewer N-insertions in productive TCRs among donors in an Asian-associated ancestry cluster than the roughly 670-donor mean. Three of the identified cytomegalovirus-associated TCR beta chains were confirmed in vitro to be specific for cytomegalovirus antigens. Sequencing depth was assumed to be roughly uniform across donors in the presence/absence analyses, though that assumption may not hold. Most CMV-associated TCR beta chains appeared to be HLA-restricted in a later analysis, and the HLA associations seemed to be driven largely by CMV exposure. In an earlier analysis of fewer than 700 of the donors, most TCR beta V segments appeared in productive rearrangements about 90% or about 30% of the time, broadly matching IMGT annotations. The study listed 164 TCR beta chains as associated with cytomegalovirus. In both the original and validation cohorts, the classifier was reported to diagnose cytomegalovirus status with high specificity and sensitivity. Because HLA typing was unavailable for some donors at each locus, only the typed subset was used in association tests. Across donors, most TCR sequences were observed very rarely, whereas some public TCRs were present in many individuals. A later analysis found that TCR association rates varied across HLA loci, with DRB1 alleles showing the most associated TCRs and HLA-C alleles the fewest. In a later analysis, HLA-associated TCR beta chains were found to be more clonally expanded and to have lower generation probabilities than equally common non-associated chains. For the cohort, immune exposure information was limited to CMV serostatus. The cohort was sequenced for TCR beta chains only, and without alpha or paired-chain data the features that could be detected were limited. V-gene and J-gene trimming of TCR beta chains was associated with a missense DCLRE1C variant in a later genetic analysis, and the association was replicated in an independent cohort. According to a later analysis, parvovirus B19, influenza, CMV and Epstein-Barr virus appeared linked to several top co-occurrence clusters. It was suggested by the authors that the approach could potentially be generalized to other disease states and immunological phenotypes. The sequencing pipeline was judged likely to have produced a cluster of highly shared sequence variants as a technical artifact. At a false discovery rate of 0.05, a later analysis linked 16,951 TCR beta sequences to specific HLA alleles. Linkage disequilibrium might explain the correlated functional status among segregating V segments, but an unknown experimental factor could not be ruled out.

A word on this clone: What antigen it recognizes has not been identified. No much larger clone is present one base from it, and per-base qualities are unavailable.

In total, fewer than 750 healthy bone marrow donors made up the cohort. Cohort members were all nominally healthy when sampled, although unrecorded immune exposures were likely present. The donor tested CMV seronegative, placing the donor among the roughly 340 seronegative members of the cohort. Every donor gave a peripheral blood sample, and the peripheral blood mononuclear cells from that sample were used for TCR beta sequencing. The Qiagen DNeasy Blood Extraction Kit was used to extract genomic DNA from the blood cell samples. The library came from the immunoSEQ multiplex PCR assay. A mixture of 60 forward primers for TCR Vbeta segments and 13 reverse primers for TCR Jbeta segments was used in the multiplex PCR. A multiplex PCR assay on genomic DNA amplified the CDR3 region of rearranged TCR beta genes. On the Illumina HiSeq System, the amplified TCR beta libraries were sequenced as 87-base-pair reads. In the paper's pipeline: A later analysis tallied around 82 million unique TCR beta chains across the 650 to 750 repertoires, and approximately 12 million of those chains were shared by two or more donors. To remove PCR and sequencing errors, raw reads were error-corrected and collapsed into unique sequences using a nearest-neighbor algorithm that merged closely related sequences. CDR3 sequences were aligned to IMGT reference sequences to assign V, D and J gene segments. Each retained sequence needed at least a six-nucleotide match to both a V gene segment and a J gene segment. Rearrangements were classified as productive when the CDR3 lacked stop codons and remained in frame with V and J, and all other rearrangements were classified as non-productive. Following IMGT convention, CDR3 was defined as the stretch from the second conserved V-encoded cysteine up to the conserved J-encoded phenylalanine. The earlier analysis of about 610 of the donors excluded sequences that lacked an unambiguous match to a single V gene segment. In an earlier analysis of roughly 500 of the donors, V segments were called functional above 56.7% productive rearrangements and were called segregating when the between-donor standard deviation exceeded 5%. To diagnose cytomegalovirus status from the catalog of TCR beta chain sequences, a statistical classification framework was built. A later analysis assigned V and J genes by comparing TCR nucleotide sequences with IMGT/GENE-DB human TR gene sequences. Using the TCRdist pipeline, a later analysis assigned CDR3 sequences along with most-parsimonious VDJ recombination scenarios. In a later analysis, each TCR beta chain was defined by its CDR3 amino acid sequence together with its V-gene family, and reads lacking a unique V-gene family were excluded. As a way to deal with suspected cross-contamination and a sequencing artifact, a later analysis dropped 592 nucleotide sequences that were highly shared and had low generation probability. A later analysis calculated a clonal expansion index for each public chain from normalized within-repertoire ranks of inferred template counts. In a later analysis, generation probabilities were computed with a VDJ recombination model fitted to out-of-frame rearrangements, and the resulting probabilities were checked against IGoR. A later analysis scored TCR-TCR, TCR-HLA and TCR-CMV co-occurrence with hypergeometric tests, applying a repertoire-size bias correction to TCR pairs. In a later analysis, false discovery rates were estimated by permuting HLA or CMV assignments 20 times. In a later analysis, co-occurring TCRs were grouped with DBSCAN, and TCRdist sequence similarity was added when clustering was performed within HLA-allele-positive subsets. Repertoires with fewer than 30,000 or more than 120,000 public chains were left out of co-occurrence clustering, as were about 5 repertoires with anomalous nucleotide sharing. TCRdb limited this immuneACCESS table to in-frame rearrangements with V and J called. A share of clones is missing; checked studies link under half to unresolved V genes, and the rest is unexplained. D and trimming come from the DNA, and the V and J calls and clone size come from that table. Within this sample are over 30,000 clones, with approximately 80% of them counted one time only. Together, the top ten hold 6% of the sample.

Material for sequencing was PBMCs. The clonotype comes from a male donor in good health and CMV-seronegative.

The CDR3 sequence is CASSQGIIGARGRNTIYF. The sequence in DNA is TGCGCCAGCAGCCAAGGAATTATAGGGGCGCGTGGTCGAAACACCATATATTTT. This receptor chain uses TRBV4-1 and TRBJ1-3; TRBD1 is possibly the D segment (5 matching bases). The V end loses 1 base and the J end loses 5 bases, and a stretch of 21 bases separates them. The CDR3 covers 18 residues, taking in both the cysteine and the phenylalanine. The read is trimmed to its CDR3 DNA, 54 bases read in frame from base 1. CDR1 is given as MGHRA and CDR2 as YSYEKL, both from the germline V gene.